These 26 T cell receptor beta chains share one sample of origin, sequenced in a study of T cells in women clearing cervical HPV infection. Generated by immunoSEQ multiplex PCR, the TCRdb table keeps only in-frame clones and is missing some. There are more than 20,000 clones in the sample, with 12% held by the top ten. The sample consisted of blood buffy coat. The receptors were gathered from a woman aged 18-70 years with a cervical HPV16 infection that either progressed to CIN3+ or cleared (not recorded which).

Turning to this clone: The sequenced fragment ends 3 residues before the CDR3 boundary, so the rest is inferred from the germline J gene. The chain is built from TRBV20-1 and TRBJ2-3, with TRBD1 identical over 12 bases. Germline-derived CDR1 and CDR2 are DFQATT and SNEGSKA (reference sequence). The length of the CDR3 is 16 residues. The chain's CDR3 is CSATGTGGFEQQTQYF. The sequenced part of the CDR3 DNA is TGCAGTGCTACCGGGACAGGGGGCTTCGAGCAGCAGACG.

In regard to this clone: The CDR3 end falls 3 residues outside the read, so it is completed with the germline J gene. The V gene is TRBV4-1, the J gene TRBJ2-1; TRBD1 matches 8 bases. The CDR3 contains 14 residues. V shed 8 bases and J 7 bases; nucleotides not matched to a gene: 10. Germline loops: CDR1 MGHRA, CDR2 YSYEKL. The sequenced part of the CDR3 DNA is TGCGCCAGCGCCCGGGGCGGGGACAGGAATGAG. Protein sequence: CASARGGDRNE. The full CDR3 protein reads CASARGGDRNEQFF.

Remarks on this clone: The read terminates 3 residues ahead of where the CDR3 ends, so the germline J gene completes it. The chain has TRBV2 and TRBJ2-3; 8 nucleotides line up with TRBD2. Germline V lookup: CDR1 SNHLY, CDR2 FYNNEI. This CDR3 region has 15 residues. CDR3 bases read: TGTGCCAGCAGTGCCGGGACTAGGGCTAAAGAGACG. Its protein is CASSAGTRAKET. The whole CDR3 is CASSAGTRAKETQYF.

Comments on this clone: Sequencing ends 3 residues short of the CDR3 end; the germline J gene provides the rest. The rearrangement uses TRBV20-1 and TRBJ1-5, with 7 bases matching TRBD1. Germline loops: CDR1 DFQATT, CDR2 SNEGSKA (reference sequence). V shed 5 bases, J shed 5 bases, and the junction held 12 bases outside the gene matches. The CDR3 sequence is 15 residues long. CDR3 sequence: CSAHNLGTVDQPQHF. The covered CDR3 bases are TGCAGTGCTCACAACCTCGGGACAGTGGATCAGCCC.

As regards this clone: The CDR3 goes on 3 residues after the read ends, and that part is filled in from the germline J gene. This chain joins TRBV20-1 and TRBJ1-4; D perhaps matches TRBD1 (5 bases). Per germline, CDR1 DFQATT and CDR2 SNEGSKA (reference sequence). This CDR3 comprises 13 residues. The sequenced CDR3 bases are TGCAGTGCTGGATTCCCTGGGGCCAACGTA. It is translated as CSAGFPGANV. The whole CDR3 protein reads CSAGFPGANVLFF.

Turning to this clone: The sequence runs out 3 residues before the end of the CDR3; the remainder is reconstructed from the germline J gene. This chain connects TRBV7-6 to TRBJ2-7, with TRBD2 matching over 11 bases. V shed 1 base and J 3 bases; nucleotides not matched to a gene: 5. This CDR3 region has 16 residues. CDR1 and CDR2 from the germline V gene are SGHVS and FNYEAQ. The CDR3 DNA, read in part, is TGTGCCAGCAGCTTAGGTATAACTAGCGGGGGCTACGAG. It specifies CASSLGITSGGYE. The CDR3 in full is CASSLGITSGGYEQYF.

CDR3 DNA (partial): TGTGCCAGCAGCTTAAGGCCGTTCTCATCCGGGACAGATAATTCACCG. Amino acids: CASSLRPFSSGTDNSP. The full CDR3 protein is CASSLRPFSSGTDNSPLFF. The chain employs TRBV7-3 and TRBJ2-2; the match to TRBD1 covers 7 bases. The CDR3 extends 3 residues past the end of the read, so its final part is completed from the germline J gene. The CDR3 totals 19 residues. From germline, CDR1 is SGHTA and CDR2 FQGTGA.

The part of the CDR3 DNA that was read is TGTGCCAGCAGCTTAGGTTTAAGGGGGCGCTCCGAG. Translation: CASSLGLRGRSE. The entire CDR3 sequence reads CASSLGLRGRSEQYF. The chain has TRBV11-2 and TRBJ2-7, with 7 bases fitting TRBD1. Read sequence stops 3 residues before the CDR3 end, and the germline J gene provides the missing end. There are 15 residues in the CDR3. J was trimmed by 6 bases and V by 1 base; bases with no gene match: 9. Germline-derived CDR1 and CDR2 are SGHAT and FQNNGV.

A word on this clone: The read halts 3 residues ahead of the CDR3 end, with the missing end drawn from the germline J gene. The chain employs TRBV5-1 and TRBJ1-2; perhaps TRBD1 as D (5 bases). CDR3 size: 16 residues. Germline V CDR1 and CDR2: SGHRS, YFSETQ. The covered CDR3 bases are TGCGCCAGCAGCGCGGCTGTGGACACAAGCTCCTACGAC. Translating gives CASSAAVDTSSYD. The whole CDR3 sequence is CASSAAVDTSSYDYTF.

Note on this clone: Coverage ceases 3 residues before the CDR3 finishes, and the germline J gene fills in the end. The J gene is TRBJ2-1, the V gene TRBV11-3; no firm D call. The CDR3 length is 13 residues. In germline, CDR1 is SGHNT, CDR2 YENEEA. V shed 4 bases and J shed 6 bases, with 10 bases lying between them. CDR3 DNA, as far as it was read: TGTGCCAGCAGCTCCCAGTCTTTCAATGAG. As protein: CASSSQSFNE. The CDR3 in full is CASSSQSFNEQFF.

Concerning this clone itself: The CDR3 is cut off 3 residues early in the read; its end comes from the germline J gene. This chain links TRBV30 with TRBJ1-2; TRBD1 is a possible D gene (6 bases). In germline, CDR1 is GTSNPN, CDR2 SVGIG (reference sequence). CDR3 length equals 18 residues. CDR3 DNA (partial): TGTGCCTGGAGCGGGGGGGCGACCGGGACATCTTCACAGAATGAC. This sequence encodes CAWSGGATGTSSQND. The full CDR3 protein reads CAWSGGATGTSSQNDYTF.

With regard to this clone: The read terminates 3 residues ahead of where the CDR3 ends, so the germline J gene completes it. The V gene is TRBV7-6, the J gene TRBJ1-2; TRBD1 is a possible D gene (6 bases). This CDR3 is built from 14 residues. Germline CDR1 is SGHVS and CDR2 is FNYEAQ. CDR3 region: CASSLNQQGHDYTF. CDR3 DNA (partial): TGTGCCAGCAGCTTGAACCAACAGGGCCACGAC.

About this clone itself: The read finishes 3 residues shy of the CDR3 end, and the germline J gene is used to complete it. V usage is TRBV7-6 and J usage is TRBJ1-1; D gene uncertain. CDR1 is SGHVS, CDR2 FNYEAQ, per germline. Trimming took off 5 bases at V and 3 bases at J, with 19 bases between the two ends. The CDR3 has 16 amino acids. CDR3 protein: CASSHPRRGGDTEAFF. CDR3 DNA (partial): TGTGCCAGCAGCCATCCTCGACGGGGAGGCGACACTGAA.

Details on this clone: The read ends 3 residues shy of where the CDR3 ends; the end is completed using the germline J gene. The V and J genes are TRBV7-9 and TRBJ2-4; a possible D gene is TRBD1 (6 bases). CDR1 and CDR2 (germline): SEHNR, FQNEAQ (reference sequence). CDR3 length: 13 amino acids. The covered CDR3 bases are TGTGCCAGCAGGCACGAGGGGGTAGGCGGT. Amino acid sequence: CASRHEGVGG. The CDR3, in full, reads CASRHEGVGGQYF.

Notes on this clone: The DNA ends 3 residues before the CDR3 does, and the rest of the CDR3 is filled in from the germline J gene. The genes are TRBV11-2 and TRBJ1-2; perhaps TRBD1 as D (6 bases). Deletions cut 5 bases from V and 5 bases from J, with 18 bases between. The germline CDR1 and CDR2 sequences are SGHAT and FQNNGV. The CDR3 is made up of 15 amino acids. The CDR3 loop is CASSPPGGRVYGYTF. The DNA read from the CDR3 is TGTGCCAGCAGCCCCCCGGGGGGCAGGGTTTATGGC.

With respect to this clone: The read comes to an end 3 residues before the CDR3 does, leaving the germline J gene to fill in the end. The rearrangement joins TRBV23-1 to TRBJ2-1; 12 nucleotides match TRBD2. TRBV23-1 is known as an ORF, though its function is uncertain. J gave up 4 bases and V 4 bases, and 14 bases lay outside the gene matches. This CDR3 is 19 amino acids long. CDR3 loop: CASSPPALTSGGPYNEQFF. Partial CDR3 DNA: TGCGCCAGCAGTCCTCCAGCGCTGACTAGCGGGGGACCGTACAATGAG.

By frequency, this clone is medium-sized. Coverage ceases 3 residues before the CDR3 finishes, and the germline J gene fills in the end. The chain combines TRBV20-1 with TRBJ1-1, with 10 bases aligning to TRBD1. Unmatched junction bases numbered 6, after V lost 5 bases and J lost 0 bases. Looked up from germline, CDR1 is DFQATT and CDR2 is SNEGSKA (reference sequence). The CDR3 length is 15 residues. Incomplete CDR3 DNA: TGCAGTGCTTGGGGACAGGGGAACATGAACACTGAA. Amino acids: CSAWGQGNMNTE. The whole CDR3 reads CSAWGQGNMNTEAFF.

As concerns this clone: The read terminates 3 residues before the CDR3 end, so the remaining end is supplied by the germline J gene. The chain employs TRBV20-1 and TRBJ2-2, with D maybe TRBD1 (6 bases). This CDR3 contains 15 residues. Germline CDR1 reads DFQATT; CDR2 reads SNEGSKA (reference sequence). Partial CDR3 DNA: TGCAGTGCTAGTACGTCCTCGGCAGGGGATTCACCG. This translates into CSASTSSAGDSP. The whole CDR3 protein reads CSASTSSAGDSPLFF.

This clone counts as medium-sized by frequency. The CDR3 end lies 3 residues beyond the end of the read and is filled in from the germline J gene. The chain combines TRBV18 with TRBJ2-3; TRBD2 matches 10 bases. The CDR3 consists of 17 residues. CDR1 is KGHSH and CDR2 is LQKENI in the germline V gene. With V trimmed by 2 bases and J by 2 bases, 7 bases remained unmatched. Partial CDR3 DNA: TGTGCCAGCTCACCAGGGGTTCTAGCGGGGGACACAGATACG. Its protein is CASSPGVLAGDTDT. The whole CDR3 protein reads CASSPGVLAGDTDTQYF.

Concerning this clone itself: The read ends 3 residues before the CDR3 terminus; that terminus is restored from the germline J gene. This chain links TRBV9 with TRBJ2-1, with a weak D call TRBD2 (6 bases). Germline V gene lookup returns CDR1 SGDLS and CDR2 YYNGEE. This CDR3 is built from 15 residues. With 3 bases removed from V and 3 bases from J, the gap between germline ends came to 13 bases. The CDR3 bases that were read are TGTGCCAGCAGCGGTGGTAGCGGAATCTACAATGAG. Translating it yields CASSGGSGIYNE. The entire CDR3 is CASSGGSGIYNEQFF.

Points on this clone: The read finishes 3 residues shy of the CDR3 end, and the germline J gene is used to complete it. The rearrangement uses TRBV18 and TRBJ1-2, with no clear D. This CDR3 is built from 14 residues. CDR1 KGHSH and CDR2 LQKENI come from the germline V gene. Incomplete CDR3 DNA: TGTGCCAGCTCACCGACAAGCGGAGACTACGAC. Translating it yields CASSPTSGDYD. The CDR3, in full, reads CASSPTSGDYDYTF.

About this clone: From the germline J gene comes the end of the CDR3, since the read stops 3 residues before it. The chain couples TRBV20-1 to TRBJ2-1; D is perhaps TRBD2 (5 bases). The CDR3 length is 15 residues. Trimming left V 5 bases short and J 7 bases short, with 21 bases between. CDR1 DFQATT and CDR2 SNEGSKA come from the germline V gene (reference sequence). CDR3 region: CSAFNQRFWWNEQFF. CDR3 bases read: TGCAGTGCTTTTAACCAGCGGTTCTGGTGGAATGAG.

Concerning this clone itself: Mismatch with germline at one junction end may stem from a read error. The read falls 3 residues short of the CDR3 end, and the missing part is taken from the germline J gene. The same CDR3 arises from other DNA sequences in this sample as well. This chain connects TRBV18 to TRBJ1-3, with TRBD1 as a possible D gene (5 bases). The germline CDR1 and CDR2 sequences are KGHSH and LQKENI. The CDR3 spans 16 residues. The CDR3 reads CASSQKGFPSGNTIYF. The part of the CDR3 DNA that was read is TGTGCCAGCTCCCAGAAGGGGTTCCCCTCTGGAAACACA.

Of note for this clone: The read is 3 residues too short to cover the CDR3 end, so that end is filled in from the germline J gene. The V and J genes are TRBV12-3 or TRBV12-4 and TRBJ2-7; a possible D gene is TRBD2 (6 bases). The V end was cut by 1 base, the J end by 1 base, with 11 bases between. This CDR3 region has 15 residues. This CDR3 is CASSLGGAASYEQYF. The part of the CDR3 DNA that was read is TGTGCCAGCAGTTTAGGCGGGGCCGCTTCCTACGAG.

Regarding this clone: Coverage ceases 3 residues before the CDR3 finishes, and the germline J gene fills in the end. The chain employs TRBV4-2 and TRBJ2-3; 16 positions match TRBD2. Looked up from germline, CDR1 is LGHNA and CDR2 is YNFKEQ. The CDR3 spans 20 residues. The sequenced CDR3 bases are TGTGCCAGCAGCCCAAGGGGCCGGGGACTAGCGGGAGGGAGAGGGGAGACG. Translated: CASSPRGRGLAGGRGET. From start to end, the CDR3 is CASSPRGRGLAGGRGETQYF.

On this clone: The sequence runs out 3 residues before the end of the CDR3; the remainder is reconstructed from the germline J gene. The chain recombines TRBV19 with TRBJ2-7; the D gene is possibly TRBD1 (6 bases). In germline, CDR1 is LNHDA, CDR2 SQIVND (reference sequence). The CDR3 totals 14 residues. The V gene lost 5 bases and the J gene lost 3 bases, with 14 bases spanning the gap. Partial CDR3 DNA: TGTGCCAGTAGTGTACGGGACAACCTCTACGAG. It yields the protein CASSVRDNLYE. The whole CDR3 reads CASSVRDNLYEQYF.